Below, 11 T cell receptor beta chains from the same sample are listed, as sequenced in a study of post-analysis software for immune sequencing data. Points from the study as a whole: There were a few TRBV segments more frequent in patients than controls, and TRBV5-6, TRBV5-1 and TRBV20-1 were among them.

Antigen specificity for these receptors is unknown. Unique molecular identifiers tagged the TCR beta cDNA libraries. TCRdb reanalysed the PCR reads using MiXCR and keeps one entry per CDR3 protein. The sample consists of hundreds of thousands of distinct CDR3 sequences, roughly 46% of them appearing once. The sample consisted of blood. The receptors were gathered from a girl aged 10 to 17 with multiple sclerosis.

This clonotype was detected only a few times. The chain combines TRBV29-1 with TRBJ2-3; D is undetermined. Germline CDR1 and CDR2: SQVTM and ANQGSEA. The CDR3 loop spans 16 amino acids. V was trimmed by 4 bases and J by 0 bases, leaving 17 bases between them. The CDR3 is CSVVPEGETSTDTQYF. The CDR3 nucleotides read TGCAGCGTTGTCCCCGAAGGAGAAACTAGCACAGATACGCAGTATTTT.

The rearrangement links TRBV28 to TRBJ2-4, with TRBD1 as a possible D gene (5 bases). The CDR3 spans 14 residues. V shed 7 bases and J shed 0 bases, with 10 bases lying between them. Germline V lookup: CDR1 MDHEN, CDR2 SYDVKM. CDR3 amino acids: CASTRALAKNIQYF. The CDR3 DNA sequence: TGTGCCAGCACCAGGGCCCTAGCCAAAAACATTCAGTACTTC.

This clonotype was seen just once. The rearrangement links TRBV18 to TRBJ2-1, with D tentatively TRBD1 or TRBD2 (5 bases each). V lost 1 base and J 14 bases, leaving 15 bases between the germline ends. CDR3 length: 13 residues. Per germline, CDR1 KGHSH and CDR2 LQKENI. The CDR3 loop is CASSPQAERGEFF. The CDR3 DNA reads TGTGCCAGCTCACCACAAGCGGAGAGGGGCGAGTTCTTC.

The CDR3: CASLPGLGHEQYF. CDR3 nucleotides: TGTGCCTCCCTTCCGGGACTGGGCCACGAGCAGTACTTC. This rearrangement joins TRBV25-1 to TRBJ2-7; tentatively, D is TRBD2 (6 bases). There are 13 residues in the CDR3. CDR1 is MGHDK, CDR2 SYGVNS, per germline. Deletions cut 11 bases from V and 5 bases from J, with 19 bases between.

This clonotype was seen only once. CDR3: CASSPGLAGLQETQYF. In DNA, the CDR3 is TGTGCCAGCAGTCCAGGACTAGCGGGTCTCCAAGAGACCCAGTACTTC. This rearrangement joins TRBV28 to TRBJ2-5, with 11 bases matching TRBD2. V was clipped by 5 bases and J by 1 base; unmatched bases: 6. The length of the CDR3 is 16 residues. Germline V lookup: CDR1 MDHEN, CDR2 SYDVKM.

The rearrangement joins TRBV4-3 to TRBJ1-4; 12 bases agree with TRBD1. The CDR3 is 17 amino acids. Per germline, CDR1 LGHNA and CDR2 YSLEER. Losses at the gene ends were 0 bases for V and 6 bases for J; bases not matched to a gene: 5. The CDR3 is CASSQDGTGGSDEKLFF. As DNA, the CDR3 is TGCGCCAGCAGCCAAGACGGGACAGGGGGCTCCGATGAAAAACTGTTTTTT.

This rearrangement joins TRBV3-1 to TRBJ1-5; no definite D call. There are 15 residues in the CDR3. V lost 0 bases and J 6 bases, leaving 12 bases between the germline ends. Germline V gene lookup returns CDR1 LGHDT and CDR2 YNNKEL (reference sequence). CDR3 DNA sequence: TGTGCCAGCAGCCAAGAAGGTGGGGTAGGTCAGCCCCAGCATTTT. Translated, it gives CASSQEGGVGQPQHF.

This clonotype was counted a few times. This chain connects TRBV7-9 to TRBJ1-2, with D maybe TRBD1 (5 bases). V lost 7 bases and J lost 8, with 17 bases in between. Per germline, CDR1 SEHNR and CDR2 FQNEAQ (reference sequence). This CDR3 region has 13 residues. This chain's CDR3 is CASNVRGVEGYTF. The DNA of the CDR3 is TGTGCCAGCAACGTTCGGGGGGTCGAGGGCTACACCTTC. The full variable domain, in which reference TRBV7-9 and TRBJ1-2 provide the parts outside the CDR3, is DTGVSQNPRHKITKRGQNVTFRCDPISEHNRLYWYRQTLGQGPEFLTYFQNEAQLEKSRLLSDRFSAERPKGSFSTLEIQRTEQGDSAMYLCASNVRGVEGYTFGSGTRLTVV.

The CDR3 coding sequence is TGCGCCAGCAGCCAAGATGCGGTCGGCGCCTACGAGCAGTACTTC. As protein: CASSQDAVGAYEQYF. The V call is TRBV4-1, the J call TRBJ2-7; D is ambiguous. Trimming stripped 0 bases from V and 2 bases from J, with 11 bases between. The CDR3 contains 15 residues. Germline V lookup: CDR1 MGHRA, CDR2 YSYEKL.

The chain combines TRBV6-6 with TRBJ1-1; TRBD1 is a possible D gene (5 bases). This CDR3 contains 15 residues. The V gene's germline CDR1 is MNHNY and CDR2 SVGAGI (reference sequence). Trimming pared 5 bases from V and 1 base from J, leaving 14 bases between. DNA of the CDR3: TGTGCCAGCAGTGATGCCCGGGGCAGGAACACTGAAGCTTTCTTT. As protein: CASSDARGRNTEAFF.

The chain carries TRBV20-1 and TRBJ2-1; 7 bases are shared with TRBD2. This CDR3 spans 12 amino acids. With 5 bases clipped from V and 5 bases from J, the junction kept 3 bases outside the gene matches. Germline lookup yields CDR1 DFQATT and CDR2 SNEGSKA (reference sequence). The CDR3 sequence: CSAGRGDNEQFF. CDR3 in DNA: TGCAGTGCTGGCCGGGGGGACAATGAGCAGTTCTTC.